A selection of T cell receptor beta chains follows, all from one sample in a study of shared clonotypes between healthy human individuals. Repertoires were generated with immunoSEQ multiplex PCR, while TCRdb's copy carries only in-frame clones and drops some. The table lists nearly 2 million clones, just under 95% of them singletons. Material: naive CD8+ T cells sorted from blood. These receptors originate from a man younger than 30 in good health. CDR3s include the opening cysteine and the closing phenylalanine or tryptophan. The D gene is left open where the match is weak. Only part of the rows carry a size: once, few, many, or a class if the clone is expanded.

d_call,v_call,cdr3_length,j_call,clone_size,cdr3_nt,cdr3_aa
TRBD1,TRBV30,15,TRBJ2-3,.,TGTGCCTGGAAGCCGAATGGACAGGGGTCAGATACGCAGTATTTT,CAWKPNGQGSDTQYF
.,TRBV5-1,15,TRBJ1-5,.,TGCGCCAGCAGCTTGGTAGGGGGTGGTTATCAGCCCCAGCATTTT,CASSLVGGGYQPQHF
.,TRBV27,12,TRBJ1-1,.,TGTGCCAGCTCGGCTGGCAACACTGAAGCTTTCTTT,CASSAGNTEAFF
.,TRBV4-1,14,TRBJ1-4,.,TGCGCCAGCAGCCCCTGGAGAGGTAATGAAAAACTGTTTTTT,CASSPWRGNEKLFF
.,TRBV9,16,TRBJ2-5,.,TGTGCCAGCAGCGTAGGGAAAGGGACTGTGGCAGAGACCCAGTACTTC,CASSVGKGTVAETQYF
.,TRBV27,16,TRBJ1-4,.,TGTGCCAGCAGCCCCGGACCCGGGACGGTCAATGAAAAACTGTTTTTT,CASSPGPGTVNEKLFF
TRBD2,TRBV6-5,15,TRBJ2-5,.,TGTGCCAGCAGTTCTTGGGCTAGCGGTCAAGAGACCCAGTACTTC,CASSSWASGQETQYF
TRBD2,TRBV15,22,TRBJ2-2,.,TGTGCCACCAGCAGAGGGACTAGCCCAGAAAGACACCGGGATCCCAACACCGGGGAGCTGTTTTTT,CATSRGTSPERHRDPNTGELFF
.,TRBV7-9,11,TRBJ1-3,.,TGTGCCAGCAGCGAGAGGGACGGCCTCGGATTT,CASSERDGLGF
.,TRBV27,13,TRBJ2-2,.,TGTGCCAGCAGCCCGACGAACACCGGGGAGCTGTTTTTT,CASSPTNTGELFF
.,TRBV27,13,TRBJ1-5,once,TGTGCCAGCAGTTTGGAGGGGGATCAGCCCCAGCATTTT,CASSLEGDQPQHF
.,TRBV4-3,15,TRBJ2-3,.,TGCGCCAGCAGCCAAGGGACAGCCGGCACAGATACGCAGTATTTT,CASSQGTAGTDTQYF
.,TRBV7-3,14,TRBJ2-5,once,TGTGCCAGCAGCTTATATCAAGGGGAAGAGACCCAGTACTTC,CASSLYQGEETQYF
.,TRBV2,14,TRBJ1-2,.,TGTGCCAGCAGTACACGACAGCTAAACTATGGCTACACCTTC,CASSTRQLNYGYTF
.,TRBV27,14,TRBJ1-2,.,TGTGCCAGCAGTCCTCGGGTGGGGCGGGACGGCTACACCTTC,CASSPRVGRDGYTF
TRBD1,TRBV7-8,17,TRBJ2-7,.,TGTGCCAGCAGCTTAGACCTCGGACAGGGTGGAAACTACGAGCAGTACTTC,CASSLDLGQGGNYEQYF
TRBD2,TRBV5-1,15,TRBJ2-1,.,TGCGCCCAAAGTGAGCGGCGGGGGGGTAACAATGAGCAGTTCTTC,CAQSERRGGNNEQFF
.,TRBV14,13,TRBJ1-2,.,TGTGCCAGCAGCCAAACAGGGACCTATGGCTACACCTTC,CASSQTGTYGYTF
TRBD2,TRBV10-1,16,TRBJ2-7,.,TGCGCCAGCAGTGAGTCAGGACTAGCGGATTCCTACGAGCAGTACTTC,CASSESGLADSYEQYF
TRBD2,TRBV7-2,16,TRBJ2-5,.,TGTGCCAGCAGCTTAGGGATAGCGGGGCCCCCCGGGACCCAGTACTTC,CASSLGIAGPPGTQYF
.,TRBV6-1,17,TRBJ2-3,.,TGTGCCAGCAGTGAATTAGCTGTCGAAGGAGAAGATTTTACGCAGTATTTT,CASSELAVEGEDFTQYF
TRBD1,TRBV7-9,16,TRBJ1-1,.,TGTGCCAGCAGCTACGGTCCCGGGACAGGGATCCCTGAAGCTTTCTTT,CASSYGPGTGIPEAFF
TRBD1,TRBV5-6,14,TRBJ1-1,few,TGTGCCAGCAGCTCGGGACAGACGAACACTGAAGCTTTCTTT,CASSSGQTNTEAFF
TRBD2,TRBV13,15,TRBJ2-7,.,TGTGCCAGCAGCTCTGGACTAGCGGGAGTCTACGAGCAGTACTTC,CASSSGLAGVYEQYF
.,TRBV5-4,15,TRBJ1-2,.,TGTGCCAGCAGCTTGGCCGCGCGACCTAACTATGGCTACACCTTC,CASSLAARPNYGYTF
TRBD2,TRBV6-5,15,TRBJ2-2,.,TGTGCCAGCAGTTACTTCGTTAGCGGGAATGGGGAGCTGTTTTTT,CASSYFVSGNGELFF
TRBD1,TRBV5-4,13,TRBJ2-1,.,TGTGCCAGCAGCCCAACAGGGGCTAATGAGCAGTTCTTC,CASSPTGANEQFF
.,TRBV6-6,13,TRBJ1-1,.,TGTGCCAGCAATCTTGGGATGAACACTGAAGCTTTCTTT,CASNLGMNTEAFF
TRBD2,TRBV7-9,17,TRBJ2-7,.,TGTGCCAGCAGCTCGCAGGGTGGAGCGGGGCCGTCAAGCGAGCAGTACTTC,CASSSQGGAGPSSEQYF
TRBD2,TRBV13,17,TRBJ2-1,.,TGTGCCAGCAGCTTAGGGGCCCTAGCGGGGGCTAGCGATGAGCAGTTCTTC,CASSLGALAGASDEQFF
TRBD1,TRBV15,14,TRBJ1-4,.,TGTGCCACCAGTAACAGGGGTGCTAATGAAAAACTGTTTTTT,CATSNRGANEKLFF
.,TRBV14,14,TRBJ1-4,.,TGTGCCAGCAGCCTAACAGCGCGATCCGAAAAACTGTTTTTT,CASSLTARSEKLFF
TRBD1,TRBV6-1,15,TRBJ2-7,.,TGTGCCAGCAGTTCCATCGGGACAGGGACCTACGAGCAGTACTTC,CASSSIGTGTYEQYF
TRBD2,TRBV6-6,16,TRBJ2-7,.,TGTGCCAGCAGACCTGGGGCTAGCGGGAGGGTCTACGAGCAGTACTTC,CASRPGASGRVYEQYF
.,TRBV7-6,13,TRBJ1-1,.,TGTGCCAGCAGCCTGACAAAGATAAACGAAGCTTTCTTT,CASSLTKINEAFF
.,TRBV5-6,12,TRBJ2-1,.,TGTGCCAGCAGCCCAAGTACGGATGAGCAGTTCTTC,CASSPSTDEQFF
.,TRBV14,21,TRBJ2-4,.,TGTGCCAGCAGCCTTTTCGGGGGACGGTTACTGCGGGGAATAGCCAAAAACATTCAGTACTTC,CASSLFGGRLLRGIAKNIQYF
.,TRBV6-5,12,TRBJ2-7,.,TGTGCCAGCAGCTCACAGGGATCCGAGCAGTACTTC,CASSSQGSEQYF
.,TRBV27,14,TRBJ2-2,.,TGTGCCAGCAGGAAAAACAGCCTCACCGGGGAGCTGTTTTTT,CASRKNSLTGELFF
TRBD1,TRBV18,17,TRBJ1-2,once,TGTGCCAGCTCACCACCCTTTGAAGGACAGGAGCCCTATGGCTACACCTTC,CASSPPFEGQEPYGYTF
TRBD1,TRBV5-8,15,TRBJ1-6,.,TGTGCCAGCAGCTCCACAGGGGGCTATAATTCACCCCTCCACTTT,CASSSTGGYNSPLHF
.,TRBV10-3,14,TRBJ2-7,.,TGTGCCATCAGTGACGTGGACAGAGCCTACGAGCAGTACTTC,CAISDVDRAYEQYF
TRBD1,TRBV2,15,TRBJ2-3,.,TGTGCCACGGGACAGGGGGCCGACAGCGCAGATACGCAGTATTTT,CATGQGADSADTQYF
.,TRBV19,14,TRBJ2-7,.,TGTGCCAGTAGTGAGCCTAGCTTGAGTATCGAGCAGTACTTC,CASSEPSLSIEQYF
.,TRBV29-1,12,TRBJ2-1,.,TGCAGCGTTCCAACTAGGGGTCCTGAGCAGTTCTTC,CSVPTRGPEQFF
.,TRBV6-1,16,TRBJ2-7,.,TGTGCCAGCAGTGAAGGTAGTGCCGTGGTGGTCTACGAGCAGTACTTC,CASSEGSAVVVYEQYF
TRBD1,TRBV27,13,TRBJ2-5,.,TGTGCCAGCAAGGACAGGGGGGCAGAGACCCAGTACTTC,CASKDRGAETQYF
TRBD1,TRBV7-9,13,TRBJ2-7,.,TGTGCCAGCGGGGGACAGGGTGAATACGAGCAGTACTTC,CASGGQGEYEQYF
.,TRBV5-4,14,TRBJ2-7,.,TGTGCCAGCAGCTTGGGGCGTAGCACCTACGAGCAGTACTTC,CASSLGRSTYEQYF
TRBD1,TRBV25-1,14,TRBJ2-7,.,TGTGCCAGCAGTGCCGGGACAGGGCCGTACGAGCAGTACTTC,CASSAGTGPYEQYF